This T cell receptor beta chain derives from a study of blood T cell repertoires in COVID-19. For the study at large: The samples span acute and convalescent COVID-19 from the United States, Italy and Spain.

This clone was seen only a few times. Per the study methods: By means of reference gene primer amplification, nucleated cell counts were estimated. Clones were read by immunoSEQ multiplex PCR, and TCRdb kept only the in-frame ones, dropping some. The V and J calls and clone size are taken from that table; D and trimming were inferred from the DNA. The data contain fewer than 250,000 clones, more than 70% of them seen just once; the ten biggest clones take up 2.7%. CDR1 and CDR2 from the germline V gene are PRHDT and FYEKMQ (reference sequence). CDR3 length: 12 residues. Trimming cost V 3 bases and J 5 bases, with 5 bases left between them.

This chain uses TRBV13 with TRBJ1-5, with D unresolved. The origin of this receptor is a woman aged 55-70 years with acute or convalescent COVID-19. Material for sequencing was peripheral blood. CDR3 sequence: CASSLGDQPQHF. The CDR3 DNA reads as TGTGCCAGCAGCTTGGGAGATCAGCCCCAGCATTTT. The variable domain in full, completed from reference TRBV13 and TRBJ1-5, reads AAGVIQSPRHLIKEKRETATLKCYPIPRHDTVYWYQQGPGQDPQFLISFYEKMQSDKGSIPDRFSAQQFSDYHSELNMSSLELGDSALYFCASSLGDQPQHFGDGTRLSIL.